This TCR beta chain was recovered during a study of T cells in Graves' hyperthyroidism and ophthalmopathy. General study findings and limits: Expanded thyroid clonotypes (above 0.001) were mostly also found in blood. Patients with ophthalmopathy were separated from those with stable hyperthyroidism by a 13 V-J model.

Germline V lookup: CDR1 DFQATT, CDR2 SNEGSKA (reference sequence). With 1 base removed from V and 4 bases from J, the gap between germline ends came to 6 bases. The CDR3 loop spans 12 amino acids. For the diagnoses, clinical symptoms, serum thyroxine and TRAb, thyroid ultrasound and orbital computed tomography were used. Amplification of TCR beta CDR3 regions used RNA as the template. HTBI primers were used for first-round RT-PCR of the TCR CDR3. One entry per CDR3 protein, called by TCRdb with MiXCR from the multiplex PCR reads. The table records fewer than 650,000 distinct CDR3 sequences, around 14% of them present only once. As regards this clonotype: The antigen is undetermined.

J is TRBJ2-3 and V is TRBV20-1, with unresolved D. This clonotype originated in a woman between 18 and 30 years old with Graves' ophthalmopathy. The sequenced sample was blood. CDR3 residues: CSARAIADTQYF. The CDR3 nucleotides read TGCAGTGCTAGAGCGATAGCAGATACGCAGTATTTT.